This T cell receptor beta chain was identified during a study of vaccination effects on CD4 cells after COVID-19. The overall study: Post-vaccine draws lagged the second dose by a median of 72 days. A few million PBMC were placed in each well, which was supplemented with approximately 9.2 IU/ml IL-2 and approximately 9.2 ug/ml peptides.

About this clone: What it recognizes is unknown.

Some clones are missing from TCRdb's copy, which holds only in-frame ones; the method was immunoSEQ multiplex PCR. The sample holds tens of thousands of clones; around 70% are singletons and the top ten take 2% to 3%. The study's findings and limits: Both infection-induced and vaccine-induced clones contracted markedly at late post-vaccination timepoints.

Following 10 days of culture, CD4+ T cells were isolated. All study participants received two doses of BNT162b2 or mRNA-1273 vaccine. Material: CD4+ T cells from PBMCs cultured without peptide, obtained after COVID-19 vaccination. The TCR sequence derives from a human donor who received a COVID-19 vaccine.

The CDR3 loop reads CASSPRATGGHNEQFF. For the CDR3, the DNA is TGTGCCAGCAGCCCACGCGCCACGGGGGGCCACAATGAGCAGTTCTTC. V gene TRBV7-3 combines with J gene TRBJ2-1; weak D call: TRBD2 (7 bases). The CDR3 is made up of 16 amino acids. Per the germline V gene, CDR1 is SGHTA and CDR2 is FQGTGA. The V gene lost 5 bases and the J gene lost 5 bases, with 19 bases spanning the gap.